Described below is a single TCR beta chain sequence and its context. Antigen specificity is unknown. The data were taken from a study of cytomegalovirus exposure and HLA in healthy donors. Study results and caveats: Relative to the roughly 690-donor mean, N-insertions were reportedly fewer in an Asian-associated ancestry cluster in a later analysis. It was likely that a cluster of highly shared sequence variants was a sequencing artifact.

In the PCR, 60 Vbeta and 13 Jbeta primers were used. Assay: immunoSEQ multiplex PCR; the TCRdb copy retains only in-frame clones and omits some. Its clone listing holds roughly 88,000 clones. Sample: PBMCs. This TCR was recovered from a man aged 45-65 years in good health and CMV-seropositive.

CDR3: CAWSYPGSSNQPQHF. The DNA for the CDR3 is TGTGCCTGGAGTTATCCAGGGTCGAGCAATCAGCCCCAGCATTTT. The genes are TRBV30 and TRBJ1-5; the D gene is possibly TRBD1 (5 bases). Germline V gene sequence: CDR1 GTSNPN, CDR2 SVGIG (reference sequence). The CDR3 loop spans 15 amino acids. V lost 2 bases to trimming and J lost 1 base, with 12 bases between them.